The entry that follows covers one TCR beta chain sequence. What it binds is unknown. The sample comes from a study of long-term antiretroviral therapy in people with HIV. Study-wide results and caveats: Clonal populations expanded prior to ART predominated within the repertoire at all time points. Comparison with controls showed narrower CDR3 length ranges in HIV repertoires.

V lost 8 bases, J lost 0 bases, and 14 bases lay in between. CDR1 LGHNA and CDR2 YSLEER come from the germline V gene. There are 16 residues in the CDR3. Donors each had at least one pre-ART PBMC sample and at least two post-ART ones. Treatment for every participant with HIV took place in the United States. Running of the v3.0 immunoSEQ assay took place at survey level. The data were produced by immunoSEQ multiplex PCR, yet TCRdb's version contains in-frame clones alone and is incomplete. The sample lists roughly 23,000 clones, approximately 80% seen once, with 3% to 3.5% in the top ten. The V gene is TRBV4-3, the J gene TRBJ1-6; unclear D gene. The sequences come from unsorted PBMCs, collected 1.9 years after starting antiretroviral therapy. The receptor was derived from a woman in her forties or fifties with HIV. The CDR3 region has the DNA TGCGCCAGCGGCATAGCGAAGAGCTCCTATAATTCACCCCTCCACTTT. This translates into CASGIAKSSYNSPLHF.